The present entry profiles one T cell receptor beta chain with its context. Source study methods: The assay estimated nucleated cells by amplifying reference gene primers. TCRdb's table, derived via immunoSEQ multiplex PCR, lists solely in-frame clones and lacks some. The DNA gave D and trimming, while V, J and clone size come from that table. The data show 160,000 or so clones, with roughly 88% seen just once and 9% to 10% held by the top ten. The data were obtained in a study of blood T cell repertoires in COVID-19. Across the study: COVID-19 samples from acute and convalescent phases originated in the United States, Italy and Spain. Sample material is recorded as cDNA or gDNA derived from T cells, B-cell-depleted T cells, or PBMCs.

The receptor comes from a woman aged 45-65 years with acute or convalescent COVID-19. The sequenced sample was peripheral blood.

The CDR3 nucleotides read TGTGCCAGCAGCTCGGCCGACAGGGCAGGTTCACCCCTCCACTTT. Translating gives CASSSADRAGSPLHF. V gene TRBV5-6 combines with J gene TRBJ1-6, with 7 bases lining up with TRBD1. This CDR3 has 15 amino acids. The junction had 9 bases not matched to a gene; V was cut back by 3 bases and J by 9 bases. Looked up from germline, CDR1 is SGHDT and CDR2 is YYEEEE.